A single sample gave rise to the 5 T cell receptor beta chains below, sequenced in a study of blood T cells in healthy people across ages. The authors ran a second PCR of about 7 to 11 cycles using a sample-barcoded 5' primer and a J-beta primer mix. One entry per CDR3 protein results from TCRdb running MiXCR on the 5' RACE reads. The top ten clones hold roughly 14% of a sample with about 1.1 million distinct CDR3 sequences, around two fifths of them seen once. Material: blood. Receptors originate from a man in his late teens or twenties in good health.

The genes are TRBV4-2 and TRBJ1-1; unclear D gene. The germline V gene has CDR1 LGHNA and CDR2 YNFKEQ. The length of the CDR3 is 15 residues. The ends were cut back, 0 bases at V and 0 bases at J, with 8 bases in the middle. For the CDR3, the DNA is TGTGCCAGCAGCCAAGAAAGGGCCGTGAACACTGAAGCTTTCTTT. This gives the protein CASSQERAVNTEAFF.

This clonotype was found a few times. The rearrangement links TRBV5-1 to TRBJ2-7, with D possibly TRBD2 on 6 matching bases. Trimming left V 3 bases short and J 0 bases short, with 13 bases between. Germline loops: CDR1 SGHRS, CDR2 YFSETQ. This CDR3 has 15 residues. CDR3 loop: CASSWRGGPSYEQYF. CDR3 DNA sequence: TGCGCCAGCAGCTGGCGTGGAGGGCCCTCCTACGAGCAGTACTTC.

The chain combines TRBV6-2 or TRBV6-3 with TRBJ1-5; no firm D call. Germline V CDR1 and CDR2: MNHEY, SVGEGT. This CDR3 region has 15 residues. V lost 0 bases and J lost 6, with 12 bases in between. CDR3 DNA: TGTGCCAGCAGTTACTCTCAAGGGTCCGGTCAGCCCCAGCATTTT. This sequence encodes CASSYSQGSGQPQHF.

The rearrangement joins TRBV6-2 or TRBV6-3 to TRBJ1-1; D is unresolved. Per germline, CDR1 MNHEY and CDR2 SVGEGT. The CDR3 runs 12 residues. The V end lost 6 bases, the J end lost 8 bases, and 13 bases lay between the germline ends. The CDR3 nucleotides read TGTGCCAGCAGAGATTCCATAAACGAAGCTTTCTTT. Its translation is CASRDSINEAFF.

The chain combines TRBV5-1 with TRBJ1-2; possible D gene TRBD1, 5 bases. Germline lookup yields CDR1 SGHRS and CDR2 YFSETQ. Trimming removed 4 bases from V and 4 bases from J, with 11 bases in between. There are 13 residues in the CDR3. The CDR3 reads CASSADSAYGYTF. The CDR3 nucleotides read TGCGCCAGCAGCGCAGACAGCGCCTATGGCTACACCTTC. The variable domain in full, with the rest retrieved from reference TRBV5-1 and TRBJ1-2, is KAGVTQTPRYLIKTRGQQVTLSCSPISGHRSVSWYQQTPGQGLQFLFEYFSETQRNKGNFPGRFSGRQFSNSRSEMNVSTLELGDSALYLCASSADSAYGYTFGSGTRLTVV.